The entry that follows covers one T cell receptor (beta chain) sequence. In the PCR, 60 Vbeta and 13 Jbeta primers were used. Original processing notes: The authors later counted 65 million to 80 million unique TCR beta chains, 9.5 million to 11 million of them shared. Clones were sequenced by immunoSEQ multiplex PCR, and TCRdb holds only the in-frame ones, with some missing. That table gives V, J and clone size, and the DNA gave D and trimming. The table lists 200,000 or so clones, 75% to 80% of them singletons. These data originate in a study of cytomegalovirus exposure and HLA in healthy donors. V lost 2 bases and J 2 bases, leaving 9 bases between the germline ends. CDR3 length: 14 amino acids. CDR1 is MNHEY and CDR2 is SVGAGI in the germline V gene.

The chain uses TRBV6-5 and TRBJ1-1; D unclear. This clonotype was sampled from a young man in good health and CMV-seronegative. Sequencing was performed on PBMCs. The CDR3 DNA reads as TGTGCCAGCAGTTACCTCGAGGGAAACACTGAAGCTTTCTTT. Encoded protein: CASSYLEGNTEAFF.